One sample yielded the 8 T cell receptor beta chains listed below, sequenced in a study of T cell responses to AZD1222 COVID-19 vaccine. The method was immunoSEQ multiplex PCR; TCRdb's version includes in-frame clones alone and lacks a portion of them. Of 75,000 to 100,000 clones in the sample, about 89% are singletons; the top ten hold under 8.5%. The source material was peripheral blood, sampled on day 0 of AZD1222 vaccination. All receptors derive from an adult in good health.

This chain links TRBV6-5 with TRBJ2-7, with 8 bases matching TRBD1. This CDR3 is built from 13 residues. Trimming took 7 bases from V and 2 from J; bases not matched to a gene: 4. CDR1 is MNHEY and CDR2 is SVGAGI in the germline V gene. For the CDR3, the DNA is TGTGCCAGCAATCCGACAGGGGCCTACGAGCAGTACTTC. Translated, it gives CASNPTGAYEQYF.

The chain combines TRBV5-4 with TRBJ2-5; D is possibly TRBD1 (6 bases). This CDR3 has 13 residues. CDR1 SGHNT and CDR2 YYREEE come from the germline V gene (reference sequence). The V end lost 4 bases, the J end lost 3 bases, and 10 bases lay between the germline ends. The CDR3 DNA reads TGTGCCAGCAGCGTAGGACAGAAAGAGACCCAGTACTTC. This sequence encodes CASSVGQKETQYF.

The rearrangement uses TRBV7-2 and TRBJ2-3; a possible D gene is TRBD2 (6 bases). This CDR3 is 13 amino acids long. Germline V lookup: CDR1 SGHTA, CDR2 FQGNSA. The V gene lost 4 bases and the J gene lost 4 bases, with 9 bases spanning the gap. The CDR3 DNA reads TGTGCCAGCAGCTCCAGACTAGCAGATACGCAGTATTTT. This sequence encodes CASSSRLADTQYF. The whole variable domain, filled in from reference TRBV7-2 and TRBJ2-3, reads GAGVSQSPSNKVTEKGKDVELRCDPISGHTALYWYRQSLGQGLEFLIYFQGNSAPDKSGLPSDRFSAERTGGSVSTLTIQRTQQEDSAVYLCASSSRLADTQYFGPGTRLTVL.

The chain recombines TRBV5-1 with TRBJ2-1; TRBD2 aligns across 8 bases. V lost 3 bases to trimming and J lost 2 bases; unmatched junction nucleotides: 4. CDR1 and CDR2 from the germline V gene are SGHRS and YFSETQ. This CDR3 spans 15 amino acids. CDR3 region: CASSSVAGTYNEQFF. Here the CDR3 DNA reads TGCGCCAGCAGCTCCGTAGCGGGAACCTACAATGAGCAGTTCTTC.

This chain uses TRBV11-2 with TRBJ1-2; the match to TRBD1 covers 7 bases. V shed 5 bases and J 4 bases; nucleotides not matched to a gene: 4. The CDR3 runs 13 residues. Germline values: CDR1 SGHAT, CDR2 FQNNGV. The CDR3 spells CASSPGQTYGYTF. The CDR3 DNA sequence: TGTGCCAGCAGCCCGGGACAGACCTATGGCTACACCTTC.

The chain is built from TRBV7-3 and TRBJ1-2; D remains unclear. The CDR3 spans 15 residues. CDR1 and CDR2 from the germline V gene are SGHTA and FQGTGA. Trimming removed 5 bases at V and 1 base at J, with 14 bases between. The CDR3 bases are TGTGCCAGCAGCCCCGCCGCGGCAGATAACTATGGCTACACCTTC. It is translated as CASSPAAADNYGYTF.

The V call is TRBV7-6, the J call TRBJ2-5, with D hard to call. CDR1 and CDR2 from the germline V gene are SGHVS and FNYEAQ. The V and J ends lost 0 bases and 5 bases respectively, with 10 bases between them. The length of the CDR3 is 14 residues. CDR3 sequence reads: CASSLAPSYETQYF. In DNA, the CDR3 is TGTGCCAGCAGCTTAGCGCCTAGTTATGAGACCCAGTACTTC.

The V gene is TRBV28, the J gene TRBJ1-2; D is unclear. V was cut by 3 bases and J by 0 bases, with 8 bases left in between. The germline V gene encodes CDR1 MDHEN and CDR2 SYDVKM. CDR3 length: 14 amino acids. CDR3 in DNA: TGTGCCAGCAGTTTGGGCAGCACTAACTATGGCTACACCTTC. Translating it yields CASSLGSTNYGYTF.